The source of this T cell receptor (beta chain) is a study of identical twins. General study results and limits: There was an excess of low generation probability in the out-of-frame alpha sequences that twins shared.

The sample holds many counts of this clonotype. The antigen is not known. It was template switching that added a universal primer site, and there were unique molecular identifiers on the cDNA. From the 5' RACE reads, TCRdb called clonotypes with MiXCR, one entry per CDR3 protein. The sample lists some 710,000 distinct CDR3 sequences; 5.5% to 6.5% were seen once. The clonotype was recovered from a man aged 18 to 35 in good health. Material for sequencing was naive T cells sorted from blood.

CDR3 bases: TGCAGCGTTGAATCCAGTATACCCTCCTACAATGAGCAGTTCTTC. This sequence encodes CSVESSIPSYNEQFF. The V and J genes are TRBV29-1 and TRBJ2-1; no firm D call. CDR1 and CDR2 from the germline V gene are SQVTM and ANQGSEA. This CDR3 has 15 amino acids. The V end lost 2 bases, the J end lost 0 bases, and 11 bases lay between the germline ends.